The 32 T cell receptor beta chains below all came from one sample that was sequenced in a study of vaccination and CD4 T cells after COVID-19. The sample's treatment: approximately nine-day PBMC culture with coronavirus spike peptide pools or control peptides (ViraFEST assay). No antigen is known for these receptors. Cultured CD4+ T cell DNA was sequenced using the Oncomine TCR Beta short-read assay. TCRdb itself ran the PCR reads through MiXCR, one entry per CDR3 protein. The repertoire consists of 15,000 to 16,000 distinct CDR3 sequences, with around 70% occurring once and the leading ten covering approximately 4.2%. The sample comprised CD4+ T cells from blood, cultured in vitro. The receptors were gathered from a human donor who had recovered from COVID-19.

The gene calls are TRBV20-1 and TRBJ2-4; no clear D gene. The V gene's germline CDR1 is DFQATT and CDR2 SNEGSKA (reference sequence). The CDR3 is 13 amino acids. V lost 3 bases and J lost 1, with 7 bases in between. As DNA, the CDR3 is TGCAGTGCTAGGCAGGTGGCCAAAAACATTCAGTACTTC. Translation: CSARQVAKNIQYF.

V is TRBV6-1 and J is TRBJ1-5, with TRBD1 matching 9 bases. This CDR3 spans 14 amino acids. J lost 7 bases, V lost 6 bases, and 7 bases had no gene match. The germline V gene encodes CDR1 MNHNS and CDR2 SASEGT. DNA of the CDR3: TGTGCCAGCAGGGACAGGGGCAAGGAGCAGCCCCAGCATTTT. This codes for CASRDRGKEQPQHF.

V and J are TRBV10-1 and TRBJ1-5; 11 nucleotides match TRBD1. This CDR3 has 15 residues. J gave up 7 bases and V 5 bases, and 7 bases lay outside the gene matches. CDR1 and CDR2 from the germline V gene are WNHNN and SYGVQD (reference sequence). The CDR3 here is CASSTRDRGTQPQHF. CDR3 sequence (DNA): TGCGCCAGCAGTACTAGGGACAGGGGGACGCAGCCCCAGCATTTT.

This clonotype was counted a few times. The chain carries TRBV20-1 and TRBJ2-5, with 9 bases identical to TRBD2. V lost 0 bases to trimming and J lost 4 bases; unmatched junction nucleotides: 12. The CDR3 spans 17 residues. Germline V lookup: CDR1 DFQATT, CDR2 SNEGSKA (reference sequence). The CDR3 protein is CSARDGLREGLAETQYF. The CDR3 nucleotides are TGCAGTGCTAGAGATGGCTTGCGGGAGGGCCTAGCAGAGACCCAGTACTTC.

The gene calls are TRBV29-1 and TRBJ2-5; 13 bases line up with TRBD2. Unmatched junction bases numbered 6, after V lost 3 bases and J lost 2 bases. Looked up from germline, CDR1 is SQVTM and CDR2 is ANQGSEA. This CDR3 spans 16 amino acids. The CDR3 protein is CSVEGTSGALQETQYF. CDR3 DNA sequence: TGCAGCGTTGAGGGGACTAGCGGGGCTTTACAAGAGACCCAGTACTTC.

This chain links TRBV6-1 with TRBJ1-5; D not resolved. Trimming pared 3 bases from V and 6 bases from J, leaving 3 bases between. Germline values: CDR1 MNHNS, CDR2 SASEGT. The CDR3 has 11 residues. CDR3 coding DNA: TGTGCCAGCAGTGATTTTCAGCCCCAGCATTTT. Protein product: CASSDFQPQHF.

CDR3 amino acids: CSPLSYNQPQHF. The CDR3 nucleotides are TGCAGCCCTCTGAGTTACAATCAGCCCCAGCATTTT. This chain joins TRBV29-1 and TRBJ1-5; D remains ambiguous. The CDR3 is made up of 12 amino acids. Germline CDR1 SQVTM, CDR2 ANQGSEA. Trimming left V 8 bases short and J 3 bases short, with 11 bases between.

This clonotype showed up just once. The chain employs TRBV3-1 and TRBJ1-6; no firm D call. Germline V gene data show CDR1 as LGHDT and CDR2 as YNNKEL (reference sequence). The CDR3 contains 14 residues. Trimming pared 6 bases from V and 7 bases from J, leaving 13 bases between. CDR3 residues: CASRKREGNSPLHF. DNA of the CDR3: TGTGCCAGCAGGAAGAGGGAAGGGAATTCACCCCTCCACTTT.

The V gene is TRBV20-1, the J gene TRBJ2-5; D remains unclear. The CDR3 runs 12 residues. With 1 base removed from V and 1 base from J, the gap between germline ends came to 4 bases. Germline V gene data show CDR1 as DFQATT and CDR2 as SNEGSKA (reference sequence). In DNA form, the CDR3 reads TGCAGTGCTAGAGCGGGCCAAGAGACCCAGTACTTC. Translated: CSARAGQETQYF.

This clonotype appeared once. The V and J genes are TRBV2 and TRBJ2-7; D remains ambiguous. Trimming removed 2 bases from V and 2 bases from J, with 10 bases in between. Germline CDR1 reads SNHLY; CDR2 reads FYNNEI. The CDR3 contains 14 residues. This CDR3 is CASSEPWLAYEQYF. The CDR3 DNA sequence: TGTGCCAGCAGTGAACCTTGGCTTGCCTACGAGCAGTACTTC.

V gene TRBV6-1 combines with J gene TRBJ2-7; D ambiguous. Germline assignment: CDR1 MNHNS and CDR2 SASEGT. This CDR3 spans 12 amino acids. The germline V and J ends were trimmed by 0 bases and 7 bases, with 7 bases remaining between them. CDR3 nucleotides: TGTGCCAGCAGTGAAGCGATGGGGGAGCAGTACTTC. Residues: CASSEAMGEQYF.

This clonotype was seen a handful of times. This chain connects TRBV7-9 to TRBJ2-1; 9 bases map to TRBD2. This CDR3 comprises 14 residues. The ends lost 2 bases at V and 6 bases at J; junction bases unmatched: 2. Germline assignment: CDR1 SEHNR and CDR2 FQNEAQ (reference sequence). The CDR3 is CASSLRAGGNEQFF. The CDR3 coding sequence is TGTGCCAGCAGCTTACGAGCGGGGGGCAATGAGCAGTTCTTC. Using reference TRBV7-9 and TRBJ2-1 for the parts outside the CDR3, the full variable domain is DTGVSQNPRHKITKRGQNVTFRCDPISEHNRLYWYRQTLGQGPEFLTYFQNEAQLEKSRLLSDRFSAERPKGSFSTLEIQRTEQGDSAMYLCASSLRAGGNEQFFGPGTRLTVL.

V is TRBV28 and J is TRBJ1-2, with TRBD1 matching 7 bases. V was clipped by 5 bases and J by 3 bases; unmatched bases: 6. This CDR3 comprises 14 residues. Germline V gives CDR1 MDHEN, CDR2 SYDVKM. The CDR3 reads CASSPYRGDYGYTF. As DNA, the CDR3 is TGTGCCAGCAGTCCTTACAGGGGTGACTATGGCTACACCTTC.

This clonotype was observed a handful of times. V and J are TRBV7-2 and TRBJ1-1; D is uncertain. This CDR3 has 13 amino acids. V was trimmed by 1 base and J by 7 bases, leaving 10 bases between them. In germline, CDR1 is SGHTA, CDR2 FQGNSA. The CDR3 DNA follows: TGTGCCAGCAGCTTAGACCCGGTCAATGAAGCTTTCTTT. Protein sequence: CASSLDPVNEAFF.

The chain joins TRBV6-1 to TRBJ2-7; TRBD1 agrees at 7 bases. The CDR3 has 14 amino acids. V lost 6 bases, J lost 2 bases, and 7 bases stayed unmatched. Per the germline V gene, CDR1 is MNHNS and CDR2 is SASEGT. CDR3 protein: CASRRTGGTYEQYF. As DNA, the CDR3 is TGTGCCAGCAGAAGGACAGGAGGCACCTACGAGCAGTACTTC.

The table lists this clonotype with a few counts. This chain connects TRBV11-2 to TRBJ1-6; D uncertain. V was cut by 6 bases and J by 9 bases, with 18 bases left in between. Germline-derived CDR1 and CDR2 are SGHAT and FQNNGV. This CDR3 region has 15 residues. The CDR3 reads CASREWTRVTSPLHF. CDR3 DNA: TGTGCCAGCAGGGAATGGACCAGAGTAACTTCACCCCTCCACTTT.

The chain links TRBV24-1 to TRBJ2-6; D is unresolved. Trimming removed 5 bases at V and 9 bases at J, with 10 bases between. Per the germline V gene, CDR1 is KGHDR and CDR2 is SFDVKD. The length of the CDR3 is 13 residues. The CDR3 region is CATSGSVYNVLTF. DNA of the CDR3: TGTGCCACCAGTGGTTCAGTATACAACGTCCTGACTTTC.

This clonotype has a handful of counts. The chain recombines TRBV24-1 with TRBJ2-7; D perhaps matches TRBD1 (5 bases). Between the trimmed V and J ends, which lost 5 bases and 0 bases, there was a span of 13 bases. Germline V gives CDR1 KGHDR, CDR2 SFDVKD. This CDR3 spans 15 amino acids. In nucleotides, the CDR3 is TGTGCCACCAGTGGGCTTGGGGCAAACTCCTACGAGCAGTACTTC. Its protein is CATSGLGANSYEQYF.

The V and J genes are TRBV19 and TRBJ2-3; D is unclear. The V end was cut by 3 bases, the J end by 3 bases, with 16 bases between. The CDR3 contains 16 residues. CDR1 LNHDA and CDR2 SQIVND come from the germline V gene (reference sequence). CDR3 residues: CASSIIGFGKTDTQYF. CDR3 nucleotide sequence: TGTGCCAGTAGTATTATTGGGTTTGGCAAAACAGATACGCAGTATTTT.

The chain employs TRBV6-4 and TRBJ2-5, with D maybe TRBD1 (6 bases). From germline, CDR1 is MRHNA and CDR2 SNTAGT. V dropped 4 bases and J dropped 2 bases, with 14 bases sitting between them. The CDR3 has 15 residues. DNA of the CDR3: TGTGCCAGCAGTGCCGGGACGGACAGACAAGAGACCCAGTACTTC. It encodes CASSAGTDRQETQYF.

The genes are TRBV7-2 and TRBJ1-4; 7 nucleotides align to TRBD1. Germline V gene sequence: CDR1 SGHTA, CDR2 FQGNSA. V lost 5 bases to trimming and J lost 4 bases; unmatched junction nucleotides: 4. The CDR3 covers 14 residues. This chain's CDR3 is CASSRGQGNEKLFF. The DNA for the CDR3 is TGTGCCAGCAGCAGGGGGCAGGGTAATGAAAAACTGTTTTTT.

This clonotype occurred a few times. The V call is TRBV19, the J call TRBJ2-2; 9 nucleotides match TRBD1. This CDR3 has 16 amino acids. Germline V lookup: CDR1 LNHDA, CDR2 SQIVND (reference sequence). V was clipped by 8 bases and J by 3 bases; unmatched bases: 10. CDR3 sequence (DNA): TGTGCCAGTTACCACAGGGGGCGCGGGGACACCGGGGAGCTGTTTTTT. Its translation is CASYHRGRGDTGELFF.

The chain combines TRBV7-3 with TRBJ1-2; 10 bases fit TRBD1. From germline, CDR1 is SGHTA and CDR2 FQGTGA. The CDR3 runs 16 residues. The ends lost 2 bases at V and 4 bases at J; junction bases unmatched: 7. Here the CDR3 DNA reads TGTGCCAGCAGCTTACAATCGGGACAGGGGACCTATGGCTACACCTTC. Translating gives CASSLQSGQGTYGYTF. The full variable domain, rest sourced from reference TRBV7-3 and TRBJ1-2, is GAGVSQTPSNKVTEKGKYVELRCDPISGHTALYWYRQSLGQGPEFLIYFQGTGAADDSGLPNDRFFAVRPEGSVSTLKIQRTERGDSAVYLCASSLQSGQGTYGYTFGSGTRLTVV.

The chain employs TRBV20-1 and TRBJ2-2; TRBD2 matches at 14 bases. The CDR3 length is 21 residues. The junction had 18 bases not matched to a gene; V was cut back by 5 bases and J by 1 base. Germline assignment: CDR1 DFQATT and CDR2 SNEGSKA (reference sequence). In DNA, the CDR3 is TGCAGTGCTGGGTCCTTTACCGGGACTAGCGGGAGAGGGGAGAACACCGGGGAGCTGTTTTTT. This encodes CSAGSFTGTSGRGENTGELFF.

This clonotype was picked up a small number of times. The CDR3 DNA reads as TGCAGTGCTGGGCCGGGACTCCAGCCGTCAAATGAGCAGTTCTTC. It yields the protein CSAGPGLQPSNEQFF. The chain carries TRBV20-1 and TRBJ2-1; a possible D gene is TRBD2 (6 bases). The CDR3 covers 15 residues. Germline CDR1 is DFQATT and CDR2 is SNEGSKA (reference sequence). V lost 5 bases to trimming and J lost 7 bases, with 21 bases between them.

The genes are TRBV19 and TRBJ1-5; TRBD1 is a possible D gene (6 bases). The ends were cut back, 4 bases at V and 4 bases at J, with 17 bases in the middle. This CDR3 is built from 16 residues. The germline V gene encodes CDR1 LNHDA and CDR2 SQIVND (reference sequence). CDR3 loop: CASSNGGAGLNQPQHF. The CDR3 DNA reads as TGTGCCAGTAGTAATGGGGGCGCAGGGCTTAATCAGCCCCAGCATTTT.

This clonotype came up a few times. This sequence joins TRBV20-1 and TRBJ1-5; D is possibly TRBD1 (5 bases). The CDR3 is 16 amino acids. V was pared by 6 bases and J by 2 bases, with 20 bases between. Germline CDR1 and CDR2: DFQATT and SNEGSKA (reference sequence). CDR3 sequence reads: CSAPPARAGGNQPQHF. CDR3 DNA sequence: TGCAGTGCCCCCCCTGCCCGGGCGGGGGGCAATCAGCCCCAGCATTTT.

The CDR3 loop is CASSLGARAFF. CDR3 nucleotides: TGTGCCAGCAGCCTCGGGGCGCGAGCTTTCTTT. This rearrangement joins TRBV28 to TRBJ1-1; a weak D match, TRBD1 (5 bases). Between the trimmed V and J ends, which lost 6 bases and 10 bases, there was a span of 12 bases. This CDR3 region has 11 residues. Germline loops: CDR1 MDHEN, CDR2 SYDVKM.

The V and J genes are TRBV7-9 and TRBJ2-5, with D unresolved. Looked up from germline, CDR1 is SEHNR and CDR2 is FQNEAQ (reference sequence). The CDR3 spans 11 residues. Trimming shortened V by 3 bases and J by 4 bases, and 3 bases separated the two germline ends. CDR3: CASSFIETQYF. Here the CDR3 DNA reads TGTGCCAGCAGCTTTATAGAGACCCAGTACTTC.

The chain recombines TRBV7-2 with TRBJ2-3; either TRBD1 or TRBD2 may supply D (6 bases each). V lost 2 bases and J 2 bases, leaving 11 bases between the germline ends. The germline V gene encodes CDR1 SGHTA and CDR2 FQGNSA. CDR3 length: 15 amino acids. The DNA for the CDR3 is TGTGCCAGCAGCTTACGGGGGCGGGTCACAGATACGCAGTATTTT. As protein: CASSLRGRVTDTQYF.

This clonotype has only one observation. J is TRBJ1-5 and V is TRBV6-2 or TRBV6-3; D uncertain. The CDR3 is 15 residues long. Per germline, CDR1 MNHEY and CDR2 SVGEGT. V was clipped by 2 bases and J by 4 bases, with 12 bases between them. Written as DNA, the CDR3 is TGTGCCAGCAGTTACGTCGACATAGGGAATCAGCCCCAGCATTTT. Its translation: CASSYVDIGNQPQHF.

The chain links TRBV7-8 to TRBJ2-7, with a weak D call TRBD1 (5 bases). The CDR3 sequence is 14 residues long. Deletions cut 3 bases from V and 3 bases from J, with 12 bases between. The V gene's germline CDR1 is SGHVS and CDR2 FQNEAQ. CDR3 DNA sequence: TGTGCCAGCAGCTTGGTGGGCAGGGTCTACGAGCAGTACTTC. This encodes CASSLVGRVYEQYF.